This TCR beta chain was documented in a study of cytomegalovirus exposure and HLA in healthy donors. Across the study: Counted in an early data release were about 85 million unique TCRs from HLA-typed donors. Study results and caveats: It was reportedly the case that the classifier diagnosed cytomegalovirus status with high specificity and sensitivity. Researchers left out some V segments, among them TRBV6-2 and TRBV6-3, as indistinguishable.

The PCR had 60 Vbeta and 13 Jbeta primers. Libraries were prepared by immunoSEQ multiplex PCR; TCRdb keeps only in-frame clonotypes and omits some of them. The profile covers some 180,000 clones, with approximately 84% appearing a single time and around 1.4% taken by the ten largest. The CDR3 runs 14 residues. CDR1 and CDR2 from the germline V gene are SGHRS and YFSETQ. Losses at the gene ends were 4 bases for V and 7 bases for J; bases not matched to a gene: 5. A word on this clone: What it binds is not known.

The sequenced sample consisted of PBMCs. The chain links TRBV5-1 to TRBJ1-2, with 12 bases identical to TRBD1. This TCR was recovered from a girl aged 5-17 years in good health and CMV-seropositive. The CDR3 protein is CASSRGTGGGGYTF. The CDR3 DNA follows: TGCGCCAGCAGCCGGGGGACAGGGGGCGGTGGCTACACCTTC.